This T cell receptor (beta chain) is from a study of molecular identifiers for immune sequencing clone quantification. Notes on the study in general: Whereas clones above 20 RNA copies held under 1% of naive-cell molecules, they held over 98% of effector molecules. For highly expanded clones, sizes could be underestimated when identical TCR molecules share a barcode.

This clonotype was observed many times. Its target is unknown. TCRdb reanalysed the PCR reads using MiXCR and keeps one entry per CDR3 protein. The sample lists 600,000 to 650,000 distinct CDR3 sequences; about 20% were seen once. This TCR came from a human donor in good health. Some libraries in this study had Jurkat cell RNA spiked in. The sequencing sample was made of naive CD8+ T cells from blood, with Jurkat cell RNA spiked in. Subset given: FACS-sorted CD8+CD4-CCR7+CD45RA+ naive T cells.

As DNA, the CDR3 is TGTGCCTGGAGTGTACAAGGACTTAGCACAGATACGCAGTATTTT. Its translation is CAWSVQGLSTDTQYF. The rearrangement links TRBV30 to TRBJ2-3, with D maybe TRBD2 (5 bases). This CDR3 has 15 residues. V gave up 0 bases and J gave up 0 bases, with 10 bases separating them. Germline V gene data show CDR1 as GTSNPN and CDR2 as SVGIG (reference sequence).